What follows describes a single T cell receptor beta chain. Its antigen remains unknown. The CDR3 loop spans 14 amino acids. V lost 0 bases, J lost 1 base, and 8 bases lay in between. Germline values: CDR1 SGDLS, CDR2 YYNGEE. The data belong to a study of cytomegalovirus exposure and HLA in healthy donors. Overall study results and limits: Researchers reported in a later analysis that a missense DCLRE1C variant was tied to TCR beta V- and J-gene trimming. Most subjects had HLA-A and HLA-B alleles reportedly predicted accurately by TCR beta sequences. TCR beta sequences numbering under 20,000 were associated with HLA alleles at 0.05 false discovery rate in a later analysis.

PCR was performed using 60 Vbeta and 13 Jbeta primers. Using immunoSEQ multiplex PCR, the repertoire was profiled, and TCRdb retains in-frame clones only, with some absent. This sample has about 110,000 clones, with roughly four fifths found just once. What was sequenced was PBMCs. J is TRBJ2-7 and V is TRBV9; no clear D. This sequence originates from a woman aged 30 to 39 in good health and CMV-seronegative. The CDR3 coding sequence is TGTGCCAGCAGCGTAGACCCCGGTTCCTACGAGCAGTACTTC. Amino acid sequence: CASSVDPGSYEQYF.